Below, 9 T cell receptor beta chains from the same sample are listed, as sequenced in a study of shared clonotypes between healthy human individuals. Cells designated naive CD8 were CD45RO-negative and were positively selected for CCR7, with terminally differentiated effector memory CD45RA+ cells excluded. TCRdb keeps only in-frame clones here, not all; method: immunoSEQ multiplex PCR. The repertoire has a few million clones, 90% to 95% of them found once; the top ten carry roughly 1.7%. The sequenced sample consisted of naive CD8+ T cells from PBMCs. These receptors came from a young man in good health. Some clones in this sample may be carry-over from other donors' samples.

V is TRBV28 and J is TRBJ1-5; TRBD1 matches 8 bases. This CDR3 contains 16 residues. With 6 bases clipped from V and 6 bases from J, the junction kept 13 bases outside the gene matches. Germline V gene lookup returns CDR1 MDHEN and CDR2 SYDVKM. In DNA, the CDR3 is TGTGCCAGCAGCCTAAACCAGGGGGCGCTGAGTCAGCCCCAGCATTTT. It is translated as CASSLNQGALSQPQHF.

The chain combines TRBV28 with TRBJ2-5, with D perhaps TRBD1 (5 bases). The CDR3 is 14 residues long. Trimming stripped 8 bases from V and 1 base from J, with 14 bases between. Germline CDR1 and CDR2: MDHEN and SYDVKM. The CDR3 loop is CASAPQGPQETQYF. CDR3 sequence (DNA): TGTGCCAGCGCACCCCAGGGCCCCCAAGAGACCCAGTACTTC.

This rearrangement joins TRBV6-6 to TRBJ2-1; TRBD2 agrees at 14 bases. Germline values: CDR1 MNHNY, CDR2 SVGAGI (reference sequence). The trim removed 5 bases at V and 9 bases at J, leaving 6 bases unmatched. The CDR3 totals 15 residues. In nucleotides, the CDR3 is TGTGCCAGCAGTCAGCCGGGACTAGCGGGAGTTGAGCAGTTCTTC. Amino acid sequence: CASSQPGLAGVEQFF.

This rearrangement joins TRBV11-2 to TRBJ2-1; tentatively, D is TRBD2 (6 bases). Trimming cost V 3 bases and J 7 bases, with 16 bases left between them. This CDR3 is 15 amino acids long. The germline gives CDR1 SGHAT, CDR2 FQNNGV. CDR3 sequence: CASSLDWLANNEQFF. The CDR3 DNA is TGTGCCAGCAGCTTGGATTGGCTAGCGAATAATGAGCAGTTCTTC.

This clone was seen more than once but under ten times. Other nucleotide sequences in the sample specify the same CDR3. Here the CDR3 DNA reads TGTGCCAGCAGTTTAGGGCTAGCGGGAGACACCGGGGAGCTGTTTTTT. Translated: CASSLGLAGDTGELFF. The rearrangement links TRBV27 to TRBJ2-2; 10 bases line up with TRBD2. V lost 2 bases and J lost 3; bases outside the gene matches: 3. The CDR3 extends over 16 amino acids. The germline gives CDR1 MNHEY, CDR2 SMNVEV (reference sequence).

The V gene is TRBV15, the J gene TRBJ1-5; tentative D call: TRBD1 (5 bases). In germline, CDR1 is LNHNV, CDR2 YYDKDF (reference sequence). This CDR3 spans 12 amino acids. The V end was cut by 8 bases, the J end by 5 bases, with 10 bases between. The CDR3 spells CATRGTDQPQHF. CDR3 coding DNA: TGTGCCACCCGAGGGACCGATCAGCCCCAGCATTTT.

This chain links TRBV5-6 with TRBJ2-2; 7 bases align to TRBD2. The junction had 11 bases not matched to a gene; V was cut back by 0 bases and J by 6 bases. Per germline, CDR1 SGHDT and CDR2 YYEEEE. The length of the CDR3 is 17 residues. In DNA form, the CDR3 reads TGTGCCAGCAGCTTGGTCGGGGGGAGGGCCGAGTCCGGGGAGCTGTTTTTT. Protein: CASSLVGGRAESGELFF.

A few counts support this clone. The chain recombines TRBV2 with TRBJ2-7, with D perhaps matching TRBD1 (7 bases). The germline V gene encodes CDR1 SNHLY and CDR2 FYNNEI. This CDR3 spans 14 amino acids. Deletions cut 7 bases from V and 4 bases from J, with 17 bases between. The CDR3 protein is CASISQGTQYEQYF. As DNA, the CDR3 is TGTGCCAGCATCTCACAGGGGACTCAGTACGAGCAGTACTTC. Complete variable domain (other parts from reference TRBV2 and TRBJ2-7): EPEVTQTPSHQVTQMGQEVILRCVPISNHLYFYWYRQILGQKVEFLVSFYNNEISEKSEIFDDQFSVERPDGSNFTLKIRSTKLEDSAMYFCASISQGTQYEQYFGPGTRLTVT.

V and J are TRBV15 and TRBJ2-7; D may be TRBD2 (6 bases). With 0 bases removed from V and 3 bases from J, the gap between germline ends came to 15 bases. Germline loops: CDR1 LNHNV, CDR2 YYDKDF (reference sequence). This CDR3 is built from 16 residues. CDR3 sequence: CATSRDFEDYRYEQYF. The DNA of the CDR3 is TGTGCCACCAGCAGAGATTTTGAGGACTACCGCTACGAGCAGTACTTC.